This is a list of T cell receptor beta chains from one sample in a study of regulatory T cells in long-lasting Graves disease. MiXCR was run by TCRdb on the multiplex PCR reads, yielding one entry per CDR3 protein. This table has 360,000 or so distinct CDR3 sequences, 10% to 15% appearing once. The same data also went into a second study, on T cells in Graves' hyperthyroidism and ophthalmopathy.

The sequencing used peripheral blood mononuclear cells (PBMCs), collected at new diagnosis, from a patient treated with antithyroid drugs. These receptors were collected from a woman aged 18-29 years with Graves disease. Both conserved end residues are part of each CDR3. Fields, in order: clone size, J gene, V gene, D gene, CDR3 protein, CDR3 DNA. A D gene is named only where the DNA matches it firmly. Size values are once, few and many counts, or a class for expanded clones, and some rows have none.

- | TRBJ2-3 | TRBV30 | - | CAWSVLFPTDTQYF | TGTGCCTGGAGTGTACTCTTCCCCACAGATACGCAGTATTTT
many | TRBJ2-1 | TRBV12-3/TRBV12-4 | - | CASSRYQGNEQFF | TGTGCCAGCAGTCGGTACCAGGGTAATGAGCAGTTCTTC
- | TRBJ2-2 | TRBV4-1 | TRBD2 | CASSQAQRELSGELFF | TGCGCCAGCAGCCAAGCCCAGCGGGAGCTCTCCGGGGAGCTGTTTTTT
many | TRBJ2-1 | TRBV5-1 | TRBD2 | CASSPGLAGSYYNEQFF | TGCGCCAGCAGCCCTGGACTAGCGGGGAGTTATTACAATGAGCAGTTCTTC
many | TRBJ2-5 | TRBV28 | TRBD1 | CASSPGQGGKETQYF | TGTGCCAGCAGTCCTGGACAGGGGGGGAAAGAGACCCAGTACTTC
- | TRBJ2-1 | TRBV29-1 | - | CSVVEENHSYNEQFF | TGCAGCGTTGTGGAGGAAAATCACTCCTACAATGAGCAGTTCTTC
- | TRBJ1-5 | TRBV20-1 | TRBD1 | CSARRPTGRVSGNQPQHF | TGCAGTGCTAGGAGACCGACAGGGAGGGTGTCCGGCAATCAGCCCCAGCATTTT
many | TRBJ2-7 | TRBV29-1 | TRBD1 | CSVRGQYYEQYF | TGCAGCGTCCGGGGACAGTACTACGAGCAGTACTTC
many | TRBJ1-4 | TRBV28 | - | CASRLTGKLFF | TGTGCCAGCAGACTTACGGGAAAACTGTTTTTT
many | TRBJ2-4 | TRBV11-2 | TRBD1 | CASSAQGSSAKNIQYF | TGTGCCAGCAGCGCACAGGGGAGCTCCGCCAAAAACATTCAGTACTTC
- | TRBJ2-2 | TRBV7-2 | TRBD1 | CASSLGQGSGELFF | TGTGCCAGCAGCTTAGGACAGGGGAGCGGGGAGCTGTTTTTT
many | TRBJ1-1 | TRBV7-2 | - | CASSSYVRPTGAFF | TGTGCCAGCAGCTCGTATGTAAGGCCGACGGGGGCTTTCTTT
many | TRBJ2-5 | TRBV28 | - | CASSLYPGKGQETQYF | TGTGCCAGCAGTTTATATCCCGGGAAGGGGCAAGAGACCCAGTACTTC
- | TRBJ2-5 | TRBV29-1 | - | CSALDSTQETQYF | TGCAGCGCCCTGGACTCGACCCAAGAGACCCAGTACTTC
many | TRBJ2-1 | TRBV24-1 | TRBD2 | CATSDPSGSSYNEQFF | TGTGCCACCAGTGATCCCAGCGGGAGCTCCTACAATGAGCAGTTCTTC
- | TRBJ2-6 | TRBV5-1 | TRBD2 | CASSPRGGSGANVLTF | TGCGCCAGCAGCCCCCGCGGGGGAAGTGGGGCCAACGTCCTGACTTTC
- | TRBJ1-1 | TRBV7-8 | - | CASSFYICSARDLAVTEAFF | -
once | TRBJ1-4 | TRBV7-2 | - | CASSLSGTNEKLFF | TGTGCCAGCAGCCTCAGCGGGACTAATGAAAAACTGTTTTTT
- | TRBJ2-7 | TRBV20-1 | - | CSARAQGGGENEQYF | TGCAGTGCTAGAGCCCAGGGAGGGGGAGAGAACGAGCAGTACTTC
many | TRBJ2-5 | TRBV18 | TRBD2 | CASSPSGSGETQYF | TGTGCCAGCTCTCCTAGCGGGAGTGGAGAGACCCAGTACTTC
- | TRBJ2-1 | TRBV9 | TRBD2 | CASSGPAGGYVEQFF | TGTGCCAGCAGCGGCCCAGCGGGAGGTTATGTTGAGCAGTTCTTC
many | TRBJ1-1 | TRBV5-1 | TRBD1 | CASSLGWSGGTEAFF | TGCGCCAGCAGCTTGGGATGGTCAGGGGGCACTGAAGCTTTCTTT
- | TRBJ1-1 | TRBV28 | TRBD1 | CASSLSGTGPGNTEAFF | TGTGCCAGCAGTTTATCCGGGACAGGTCCGGGGAACACTGAAGCTTTCTTT
- | TRBJ1-2 | TRBV20-1 | TRBD1 | CSAHYVKWAGTGYGYTF | TGCAGTGCTCACTATGTAAAATGGGCAGGGACAGGCTATGGCTACACCTTC
- | TRBJ1-5 | TRBV4-1 | TRBD1 | CASSQEDRVQPQHF | TGCGCCAGCAGCCAAGAGGACAGGGTCCAGCCCCAGCATTTT
few | TRBJ1-6 | TRBV7-9 | - | CASSTRGSNSPLHF | TGTGCCAGCAGCACCAGGGGTAGTAATTCACCCCTCCACTTT
many | TRBJ1-1 | TRBV6-5 | - | CASSYSGVKNTEAFF | TGTGCCAGCAGTTACTCGGGGGTGAAGAACACTGAAGCTTTCTTT
many | TRBJ1-5 | TRBV27 | - | CASSYGLNNQPQHF | TGTGCCAGCAGTTACGGACTGAACAATCAGCCCCAGCATTTT
many | TRBJ2-7 | TRBV7-9 | - | CASSPPRAEDSYEQYF | TGTGCCAGCAGCCCCCCTCGAGCGGAAGACTCCTACGAGCAGTACTTC
few | TRBJ2-5 | TRBV7-2 | - | CASSLVAAGGGETQYF | TGTGCCAGCAGCTTAGTAGCCGCTGGGGGAGGTGAGACCCAGTACTTC
- | TRBJ1-1 | TRBV4-1 | - | CASSPRVLRAEAFF | TGCGCCAGCAGCCCGAGGGTCCTTAGGGCTGAAGCTTTCTTT
many | TRBJ2-3 | TRBV28 | - | CASSFPRDYGGHTDTQYF | TGTGCCAGCAGTTTTCCCCGCGACTATGGGGGGCACACAGATACGCAGTATTTT
many | TRBJ2-3 | TRBV7-2 | - | CASSLGQPSTDTQYF | TGTGCCAGCAGCTTAGGACAACCAAGCACAGATACGCAGTATTTT
- | TRBJ2-3 | TRBV5-1 | TRBD2 | CASSPGLGGRDTQYF | TGCGCCAGCAGTCCGGGACTAGGGGGTCGGGATACGCAGTATTTT
few | TRBJ1-4 | TRBV3-1 | - | CASSQDRVEKLFF | TGTGCCAGCAGCCAAGATCGAGTGGAAAAACTGTTTTTT
- | TRBJ2-7 | TRBV4-3 | - | CASSQEFSSSYEQYF | TGCGCCAGCAGCCAAGAATTCTCCAGCTCCTACGAGCAGTACTTC
few | TRBJ2-7 | TRBV7-2 | - | CASSLGPGHNSYEQYF | TGTGCCAGCAGCTTGGGTCCGGGACACAACTCCTACGAGCAGTACTTC
many | TRBJ2-1 | TRBV12-5 | TRBD2 | CASGLRASGARYNEQFF | TGTGCTAGTGGTTTGAGGGCTAGCGGGGCCCGATACAATGAGCAGTTCTTC
many | TRBJ2-3 | TRBV4-2 | - | CASSSSLLLGDTQYF | TGTGCCAGCAGCTCATCCCTTCTCCTAGGGGATACGCAGTATTTT
many | TRBJ2-7 | TRBV7-2 | - | CASSHRGPTYEQYF | TGTGCCAGCAGTCATCGAGGACCGACCTACGAGCAGTACTTC
many | TRBJ1-4 | TRBV2 | - | CASNRNSEKLFF | TGTGCCAGCAACAGGAACTCTGAAAAACTGTTTTTT
- | TRBJ2-7 | TRBV14 | TRBD2 | CASSRKREAYEQYF | TGTGCCAGCAGCCGGAAGCGGGAGGCCTACGAGCAGTACTTC
many | TRBJ2-7 | TRBV28 | - | CASRRGRGSYEQYF | TGTGCCAGCCGGAGGGGGAGGGGCTCCTACGAGCAGTACTTC
- | TRBJ1-2 | TRBV12-3/TRBV12-4 | TRBD1 | CASSAGQPYGYTF | TGTGCCAGCAGTGCGGGACAGCCTTATGGCTACACCTTC
many | TRBJ1-3 | TRBV18 | - | CASSPPQGNTIYF | TGTGCCAGCTCACCACCGCAGGGAAACACCATATATTTT
few | TRBJ1-1 | TRBV20-1 | - | CSARDRNTGISMNTEAFF | TGCAGTGCTAGAGATCGTAATACAGGGATCTCAATGAACACTGAAGCTTTCTTT
few | TRBJ2-7 | TRBV6-9 | TRBD2 | CASSSTDYGAGALYEQYF | TGTGCCAGCAGTTCAACTGACTATGGTGCGGGAGCCCTCTACGAGCAGTACTTC
many | TRBJ1-5 | TRBV12-3/TRBV12-4 | - | CASSFYSNQPQHF | TGTGCCAGCAGTTTTTACAGCAATCAGCCCCAGCATTTT
many | TRBJ2-3 | TRBV7-3 | TRBD2 | CASSSTSGRGSDTQYF | TGTGCCAGCAGCTCGACTAGCGGGAGGGGGTCAGATACGCAGTATTTT
many | TRBJ2-7 | TRBV12-3/TRBV12-4 | TRBD1 | CASTKTGGAGYEQYF | TGTGCCAGCACCAAGACAGGGGGCGCGGGATACGAGCAGTACTTC
few | TRBJ2-1 | TRBV10-3 | TRBD1 | CAISDQTRGSYNEQFF | TGTGCCATCAGTGACCAGACCAGGGGGTCCTACAATGAGCAGTTCTTC
few | TRBJ2-7 | TRBV27 | TRBD2 | CASSLLASGSEQYF | TGTGCCAGCAGTTTATTGGCTAGCGGGAGCGAGCAGTACTTC
many | TRBJ2-7 | TRBV5-8 | TRBD1 | CASSLIPDRSYEQYF | TGTGCCAGCAGCTTGATCCCGGACAGGTCCTACGAGCAGTACTTC
- | TRBJ1-1 | TRBV29-1 | TRBD1 | CSAWDRRNTEAFF | TGCAGCGCATGGGACAGGAGGAACACTGAAGCTTTCTTT
many | TRBJ2-7 | TRBV20-1 | - | CSAGGVGASYEQYF | TGCAGTGCCGGTGGGGTAGGGGCTTCCTACGAGCAGTACTTC
few | TRBJ2-2 | TRBV5-1 | TRBD1 | CASSTTGGAGGELFF | TGCGCCAGCAGCACCACAGGGGGCGCGGGCGGGGAGCTGTTTTTT
few | TRBJ2-1 | TRBV20-1 | - | CSAASSGTNEQFF | TGCAGTGCTGCTAGTTCAGGTACCAATGAGCAGTTCTTC
few | TRBJ2-3 | TRBV4-3 | - | CASSHFSGTDTQYF | TGCGCCAGCAGCCATTTTAGCGGCACAGATACGCAGTATTTT
few | TRBJ2-7 | TRBV29-1 | TRBD2 | CSVEGGGGVIIAGKGRYEQYF | TGCAGCGTTGAGGGCGGGGGAGGGGTGATAATAGCGGGAAAGGGAAGGTACGAGCAGTACTTC